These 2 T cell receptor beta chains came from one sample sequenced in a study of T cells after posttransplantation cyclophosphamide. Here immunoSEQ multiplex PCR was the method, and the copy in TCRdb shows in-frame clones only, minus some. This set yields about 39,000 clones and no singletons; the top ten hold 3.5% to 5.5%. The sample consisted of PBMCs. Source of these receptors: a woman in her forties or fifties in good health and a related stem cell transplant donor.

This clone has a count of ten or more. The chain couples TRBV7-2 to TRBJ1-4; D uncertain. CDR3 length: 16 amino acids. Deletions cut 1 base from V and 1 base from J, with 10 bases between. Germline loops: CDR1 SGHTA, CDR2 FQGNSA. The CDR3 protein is CASSLVFGVTNEKLFF. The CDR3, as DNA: TGTGCCAGCAGCTTAGTATTCGGGGTAACTAATGAAAAACTGTTTTTT.

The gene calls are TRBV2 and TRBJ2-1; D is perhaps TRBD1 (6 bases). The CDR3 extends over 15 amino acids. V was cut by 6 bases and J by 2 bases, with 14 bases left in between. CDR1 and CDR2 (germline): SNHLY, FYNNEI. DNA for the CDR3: TGTGCCAGCAGGGACGACAGGAATACCTACAATGAGCAGTTCTTC. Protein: CASRDDRNTYNEQFF.